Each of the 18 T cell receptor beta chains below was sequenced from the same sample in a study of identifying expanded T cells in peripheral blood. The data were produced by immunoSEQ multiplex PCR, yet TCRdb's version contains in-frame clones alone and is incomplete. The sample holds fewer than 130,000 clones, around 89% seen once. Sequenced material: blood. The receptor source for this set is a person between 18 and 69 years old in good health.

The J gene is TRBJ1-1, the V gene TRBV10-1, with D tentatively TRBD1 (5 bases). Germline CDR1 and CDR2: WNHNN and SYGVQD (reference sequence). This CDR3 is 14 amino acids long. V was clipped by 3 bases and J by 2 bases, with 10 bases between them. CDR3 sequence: CASSEDSYNTEAFF. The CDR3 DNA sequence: TGCGCCAGCAGTGAAGACAGCTATAACACTGAAGCTTTCTTT.

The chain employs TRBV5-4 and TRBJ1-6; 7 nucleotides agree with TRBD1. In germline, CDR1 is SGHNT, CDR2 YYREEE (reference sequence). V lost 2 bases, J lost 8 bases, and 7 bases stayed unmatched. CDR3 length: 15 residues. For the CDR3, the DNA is TGTGCCAGCAGCTTAGACACAGGGGTCGATTCACCCCTCCACTTT. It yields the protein CASSLDTGVDSPLHF.

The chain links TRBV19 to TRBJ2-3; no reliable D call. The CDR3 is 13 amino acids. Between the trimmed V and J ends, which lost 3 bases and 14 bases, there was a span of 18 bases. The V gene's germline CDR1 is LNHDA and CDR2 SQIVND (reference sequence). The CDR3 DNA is TGTGCCAGTAGTATCTCCGACACCCCTCGTACGTATTTT. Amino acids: CASSISDTPRTYF.

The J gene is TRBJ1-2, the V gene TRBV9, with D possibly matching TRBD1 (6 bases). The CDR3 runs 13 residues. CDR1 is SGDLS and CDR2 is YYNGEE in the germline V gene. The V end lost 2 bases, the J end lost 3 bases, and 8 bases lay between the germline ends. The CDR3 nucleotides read TGTGCCAGCAGCGTGTCAGGGGACTATGGCTACACCTTC. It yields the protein CASSVSGDYGYTF.

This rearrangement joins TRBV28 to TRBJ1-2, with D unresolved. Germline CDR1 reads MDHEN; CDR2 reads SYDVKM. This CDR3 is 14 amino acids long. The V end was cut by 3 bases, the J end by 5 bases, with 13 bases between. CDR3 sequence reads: CASSFSNRGYGYTF. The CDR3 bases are TGTGCCAGCAGTTTTAGCAACCGGGGATATGGCTACACCTTC.

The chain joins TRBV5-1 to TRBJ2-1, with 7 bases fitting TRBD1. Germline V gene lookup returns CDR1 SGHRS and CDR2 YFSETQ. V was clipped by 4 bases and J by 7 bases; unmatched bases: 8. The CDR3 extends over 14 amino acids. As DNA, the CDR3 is TGCGCCAGCAGCCCCAGGACAGGCGAGAATGAGCAGTTCTTC. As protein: CASSPRTGENEQFF.

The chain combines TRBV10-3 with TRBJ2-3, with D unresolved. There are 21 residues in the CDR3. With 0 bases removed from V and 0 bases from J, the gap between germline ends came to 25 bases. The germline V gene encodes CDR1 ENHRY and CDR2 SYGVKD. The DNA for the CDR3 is TGTGCCATCAGTGAGTCTGGCCTCATACCATCCCTGGACGCCAGCACAGATACGCAGTATTTT. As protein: CAISESGLIPSLDASTDTQYF.

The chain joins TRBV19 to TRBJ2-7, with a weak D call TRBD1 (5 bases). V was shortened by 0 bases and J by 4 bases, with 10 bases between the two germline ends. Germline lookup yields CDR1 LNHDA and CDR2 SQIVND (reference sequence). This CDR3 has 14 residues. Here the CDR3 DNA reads TGTGCCAGTAGTATAGATCTGCAGGGTTACGAGCAGTACTTC. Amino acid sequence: CASSIDLQGYEQYF.

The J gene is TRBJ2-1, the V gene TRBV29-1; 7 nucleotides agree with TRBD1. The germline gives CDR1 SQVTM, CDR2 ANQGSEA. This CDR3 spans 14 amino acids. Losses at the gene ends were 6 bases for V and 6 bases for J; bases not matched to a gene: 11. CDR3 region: CSVETGQHINEQFF. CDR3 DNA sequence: TGCAGCGTCGAGACGGGACAGCATATCAATGAGCAGTTCTTC.

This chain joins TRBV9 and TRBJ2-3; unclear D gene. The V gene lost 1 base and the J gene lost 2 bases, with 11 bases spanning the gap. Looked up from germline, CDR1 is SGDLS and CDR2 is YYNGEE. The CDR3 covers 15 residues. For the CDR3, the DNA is TGTGCCAGCAGCGTATCAGGAGTACTCACAGATACGCAGTATTTT. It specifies CASSVSGVLTDTQYF. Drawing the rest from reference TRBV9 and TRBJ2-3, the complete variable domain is DSGVTQTPKHLITATGQRVTLRCSPRSGDLSVYWYQQSLDQGLQFLIQYYNGEERAKGNILERFSAQQFPDLHSELNLSSLELGDSALYFCASSVSGVLTDTQYFGPGTRLTVL.

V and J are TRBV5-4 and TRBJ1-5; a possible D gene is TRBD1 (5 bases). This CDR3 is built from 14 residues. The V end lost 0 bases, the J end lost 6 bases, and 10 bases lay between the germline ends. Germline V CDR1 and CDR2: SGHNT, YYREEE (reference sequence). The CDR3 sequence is CASSLGGTGQPQHF. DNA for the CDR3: TGTGCCAGCAGCTTGGGCGGGACGGGTCAGCCCCAGCATTTT.

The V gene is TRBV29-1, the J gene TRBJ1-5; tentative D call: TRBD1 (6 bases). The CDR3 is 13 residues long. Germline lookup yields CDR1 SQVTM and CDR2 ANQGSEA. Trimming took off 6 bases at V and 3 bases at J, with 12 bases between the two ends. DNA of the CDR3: TGCAGCGTGGCTCAGGGGTACAATCAGCCCCAGCATTTT. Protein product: CSVAQGYNQPQHF.

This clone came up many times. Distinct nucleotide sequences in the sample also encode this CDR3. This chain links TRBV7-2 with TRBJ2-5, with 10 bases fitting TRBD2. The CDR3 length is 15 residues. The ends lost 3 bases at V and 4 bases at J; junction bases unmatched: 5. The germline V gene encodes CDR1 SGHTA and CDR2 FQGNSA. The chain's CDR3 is CASSFQRGGGETQYF. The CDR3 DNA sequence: TGTGCCAGCAGCTTTCAGCGGGGGGGCGGAGAGACCCAGTACTTC.

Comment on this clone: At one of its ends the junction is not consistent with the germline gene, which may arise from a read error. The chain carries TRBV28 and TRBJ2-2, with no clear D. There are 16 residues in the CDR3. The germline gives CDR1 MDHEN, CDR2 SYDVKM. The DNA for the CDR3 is TGTGCCAGCACCACCATCCGGGCCCCGAATACCGGGGAGCTGTTTTTT. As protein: CASTTIRAPNTGELFF.

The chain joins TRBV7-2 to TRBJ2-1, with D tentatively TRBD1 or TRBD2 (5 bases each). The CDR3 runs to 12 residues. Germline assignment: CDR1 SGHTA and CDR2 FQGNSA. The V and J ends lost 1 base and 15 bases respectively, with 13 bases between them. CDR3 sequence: CASSLDLGRRFF. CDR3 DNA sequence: TGTGCCAGCAGCTTAGACCTGGGACGTCGGTTCTTC.

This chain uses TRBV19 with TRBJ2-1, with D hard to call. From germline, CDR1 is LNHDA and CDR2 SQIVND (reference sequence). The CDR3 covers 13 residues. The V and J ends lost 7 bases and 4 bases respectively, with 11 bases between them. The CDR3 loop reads CASTSTPYNEQFF. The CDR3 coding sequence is TGTGCCAGTACCTCGACCCCTTACAATGAGCAGTTCTTC.

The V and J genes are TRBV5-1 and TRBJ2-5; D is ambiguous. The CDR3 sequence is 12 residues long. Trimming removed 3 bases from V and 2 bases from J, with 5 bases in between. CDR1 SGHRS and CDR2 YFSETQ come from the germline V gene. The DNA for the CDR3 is TGCGCCAGCAGCTCGCGGCAAGAGACCCAGTACTTC. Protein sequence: CASSSRQETQYF. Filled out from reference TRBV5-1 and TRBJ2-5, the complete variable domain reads KAGVTQTPRYLIKTRGQQVTLSCSPISGHRSVSWYQQTPGQGLQFLFEYFSETQRNKGNFPGRFSGRQFSNSRSEMNVSTLELGDSALYLCASSSRQETQYFGPGTRLLVL.

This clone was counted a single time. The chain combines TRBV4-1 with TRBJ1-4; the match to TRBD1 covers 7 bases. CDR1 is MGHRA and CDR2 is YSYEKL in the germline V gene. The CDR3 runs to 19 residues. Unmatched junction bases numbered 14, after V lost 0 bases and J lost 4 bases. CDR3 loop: CASSQEIVVLQGNNEKLFF. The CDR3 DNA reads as TGCGCCAGCAGCCAAGAGATCGTCGTACTACAGGGGAATAATGAAAAACTGTTTTTT.